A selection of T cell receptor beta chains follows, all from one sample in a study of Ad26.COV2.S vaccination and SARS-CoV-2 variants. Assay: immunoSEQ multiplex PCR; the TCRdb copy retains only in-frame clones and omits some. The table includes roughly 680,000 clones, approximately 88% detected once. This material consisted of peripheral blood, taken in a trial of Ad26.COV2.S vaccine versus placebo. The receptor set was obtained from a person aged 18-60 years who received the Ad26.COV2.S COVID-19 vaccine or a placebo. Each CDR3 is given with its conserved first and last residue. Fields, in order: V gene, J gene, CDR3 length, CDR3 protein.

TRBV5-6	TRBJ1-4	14	CASSFGGAREKLFF
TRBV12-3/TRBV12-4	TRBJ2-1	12	CASSFGWREQFF
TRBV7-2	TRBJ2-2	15	CASSQTSGSAGELFF
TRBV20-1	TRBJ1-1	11	CSARGGTEAFF
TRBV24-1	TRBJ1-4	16	CATSDPDEMTNEKLFF
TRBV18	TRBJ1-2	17	CASSPTLGEGPPNGYTF
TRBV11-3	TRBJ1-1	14	CASSLDRRGTEAFF
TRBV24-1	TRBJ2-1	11	CATDRGNEQFF
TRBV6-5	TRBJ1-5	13	CASRTAEGRPQHF
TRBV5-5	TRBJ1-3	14	CASTGTASGNTIYF
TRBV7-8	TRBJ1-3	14	CASIPAVSGNTIYF
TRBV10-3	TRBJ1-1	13	CATSSTGDTEAFF
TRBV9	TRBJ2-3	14	CATKKVSGTDTQYF
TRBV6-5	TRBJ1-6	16	CASSYSPGQLNSPLHF
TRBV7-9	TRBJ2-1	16	CASSPYGLAGANEQFF
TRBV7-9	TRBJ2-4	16	CASSETGGAAKNIQYF
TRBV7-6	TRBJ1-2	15	CASSNRLGGNYGYTF
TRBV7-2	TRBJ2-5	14	CASSRLEGRETQYF
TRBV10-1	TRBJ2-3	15	CASSGYVGGTDTQYF
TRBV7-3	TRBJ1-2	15	CASSFDMRRNYGYTF
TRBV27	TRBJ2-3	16	CASSFRANSGRDTQYF
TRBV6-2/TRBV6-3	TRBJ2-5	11	CASSWQVTQYF
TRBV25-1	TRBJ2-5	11	CASSNRETQYF
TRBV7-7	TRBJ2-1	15	CASSLGGTGVNEQFF
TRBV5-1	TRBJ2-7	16	CASSRDPATDYREQYF
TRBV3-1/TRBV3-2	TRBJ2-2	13	CASSQFLTGELFF
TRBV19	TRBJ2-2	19	CASISLAGLNGANTGELFF
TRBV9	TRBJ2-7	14	CASSVGTLTYEQYF
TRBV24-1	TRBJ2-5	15	CATSDRQGLKETQYF
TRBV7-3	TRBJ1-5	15	CASSFEQGASQPQHF
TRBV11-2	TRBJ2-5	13	CASSAGSSGTQYF
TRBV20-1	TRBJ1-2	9	CSASRGYTF
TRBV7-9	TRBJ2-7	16	CASSQDRVLSTREQYF
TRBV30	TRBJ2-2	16	CAWSVLSSGRAGELFF
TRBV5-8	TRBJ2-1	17	CASSWTGTSGLYNEQFF
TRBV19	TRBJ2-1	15	CASLRAPGTYNEQFF
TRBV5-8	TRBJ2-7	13	CASSPGLSYEQYF
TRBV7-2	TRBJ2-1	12	CASSPGGPAGFF
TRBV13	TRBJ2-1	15	CASSPTPGPDNEQFF
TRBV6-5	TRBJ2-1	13	CASSHRGGDEQFF
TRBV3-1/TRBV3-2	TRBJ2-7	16	CASSLRATGPSYEQYF
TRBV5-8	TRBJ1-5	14	CASTQGHYNQPQHF
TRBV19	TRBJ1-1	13	CASTTRGNTEAFF
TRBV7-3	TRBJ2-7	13	CASSPPGSYEQYF